The next 28 T cell receptor beta chains were all read from a single sample in a study of blood T cells in healthy people across ages. Together with a sample-barcoded 5' primer, a J-beta primer mix was included in a second PCR lasting about 7 to 11 cycles. One entry per CDR3 protein, called by TCRdb with MiXCR from the 5' RACE reads. The data show some 860,000 distinct CDR3 sequences, more than 55% seen once. Sequenced: blood. These receptors all come from a man aged 35-49 years in good health.

This chain uses TRBV4-1 with TRBJ1-4, with D possibly being TRBD1 (5 bases). The V and J ends lost 4 bases and 3 bases respectively, with 12 bases between them. This CDR3 region has 15 residues. The V gene's germline CDR1 is MGHRA and CDR2 YSYEKL. Here the CDR3 DNA reads TGCGCCAGCAGCCCCCCAGGGTCCGCTAATGAAAAACTGTTTTTT. Its translation: CASSPPGSANEKLFF.

Regarding this clonotype: It is likely a read error, because the conserved phenylalanine at the end of the CDR3 is missing. The chain is built from TRBV7-2 and TRBJ2-1, with a weak D call TRBD1 (5 bases). V shed 3 bases and J shed 10 bases, with 10 bases lying between them. The CDR3 is 12 amino acids. Germline-derived CDR1 and CDR2 are SGHTA and FQGNSA. CDR3 loop: CASSFGAQEQFI. CDR3 DNA sequence: TGTGCCAGCAGCTTTGGGGCCCAGGAGCAGTTCATC.

The V gene is TRBV9, the J gene TRBJ2-3, with TRBD2 matching over 13 bases. Germline CDR1 reads SGDLS; CDR2 reads YYNGEE. CDR3 length: 16 amino acids. V was pared by 3 bases and J by 1 base, with 2 bases of the junction left unmatched. The CDR3: CASSGGLAGGTDTQYF. CDR3 in DNA: TGTGCCAGCAGCGGCGGACTAGCGGGGGGCACAGATACGCAGTATTTT. Full variable domain (rest looked up from reference TRBV9 and TRBJ2-3): DSGVTQTPKHLITATGQRVTLRCSPRSGDLSVYWYQQSLDQGLQFLIQYYNGEERAKGNILERFSAQQFPDLHSELNLSSLELGDSALYFCASSGGLAGGTDTQYFGPGTRLTVL.

This clonotype was recorded a few times. The chain combines TRBV28 with TRBJ2-1, with 7 nucleotides matching TRBD2. The CDR3 loop spans 16 amino acids. Germline CDR1 and CDR2: MDHEN and SYDVKM. The junction had 10 bases not matched to a gene; V was cut back by 1 base and J by 7 bases. In DNA form, the CDR3 reads TGTGCCAGCAGTTTATTGGGAGGGGCGGGAGTAAATGAGCAGTTCTTC. Encoded protein: CASSLLGGAGVNEQFF.

The chain uses TRBV20-1 and TRBJ2-4, with 8 bases lining up with TRBD1. The J call may be wrong; the DNA end is better matched by TRBJ2-5. The CDR3 is made up of 14 amino acids. The germline gives CDR1 DFQATT, CDR2 SNEGSKA (reference sequence). The CDR3 DNA reads as TGCAGTGCTACGGAACGACAGGGGCAAGAGACCCAGTACTTC. The encoded protein is CSATERQGQETQYF.

This chain connects TRBV12-3 or TRBV12-4 to TRBJ1-6; possible D gene TRBD1, 6 bases. Trimming removed 6 bases at V and 10 bases at J, with 13 bases between. The CDR3 sequence is 13 residues long. DNA of the CDR3: TGTGCCAGCAGGGGGACAAAGGGATCACCCCTCCACTTT. Amino acids: CASRGTKGSPLHF.

The chain links TRBV20-1 to TRBJ2-7; D perhaps matches TRBD1 (6 bases). V shed 0 bases and J shed 0 bases, with 12 bases lying between them. The CDR3 covers 15 residues. Germline-derived CDR1 and CDR2 are DFQATT and SNEGSKA (reference sequence). DNA of the CDR3: TGCAGTGCTAGAGAGACCGGGACACCCTCCTACGAGCAGTACTTC. Translated: CSARETGTPSYEQYF.

The V gene is TRBV20-1, the J gene TRBJ2-1, with TRBD2 identical over 10 bases. Losses at the gene ends were 6 bases for V and 9 bases for J; bases not matched to a gene: 11. The CDR3 runs to 14 residues. Looked up from germline, CDR1 is DFQATT and CDR2 is SNEGSKA (reference sequence). The CDR3 bases are TGCAGTGCGAAGCGGGGGGGCGGGAGCGGTGAGCAGTTCTTC. Translated: CSAKRGGGSGEQFF.

The table lists this clonotype with a few counts. This chain connects TRBV27 to TRBJ2-2, with D tentatively TRBD2 (6 bases). The CDR3 contains 14 residues. Between the trimmed V and J ends, which lost 6 bases and 6 bases, there was a span of 14 bases. Germline values: CDR1 MNHEY, CDR2 SMNVEV (reference sequence). For the CDR3, the DNA is TGTGCCAGCAGACGGGGGTCTTTGGCCGGGGAGCTGTTTTTT. Amino acid sequence: CASRRGSLAGELFF.

In its sample, this clonotype was seen a few times. V and J are TRBV12-3 or TRBV12-4 and TRBJ2-1; D is ambiguous. The CDR3 has 11 amino acids. The V gene lost 6 bases and the J gene lost 10 bases, with 10 bases spanning the gap. CDR3 in amino acids: CASSPQTEQFF. The CDR3 DNA sequence: TGTGCCAGCAGCCCCCAAACCGAGCAGTTCTTC.

This clonotype was picked up a small number of times. The CDR3 spells CASSQQGVRDTEAFF. In nucleotides, the CDR3 is TGTGCCAGCAGCCAACAGGGAGTCCGGGACACTGAAGCTTTCTTT. The chain uses TRBV4-2 and TRBJ1-1, with D perhaps matching TRBD1 (5 bases). Trimming stripped 2 bases from V and 3 bases from J, with 13 bases between. Germline V gene data show CDR1 as LGHNA and CDR2 as YNFKEQ. The CDR3 runs 15 residues.

The gene calls are TRBV10-3 and TRBJ1-2; 8 bases fit TRBD1. This CDR3 spans 13 amino acids. After removal of 2 bases from V and 5 bases from J, the junction contained 1 base not matched to a gene. Looked up from germline, CDR1 is ENHRY and CDR2 is SYGVKD. CDR3 protein: CAISERQGYGYTF. CDR3 sequence (DNA): TGTGCCATCAGTGAGCGACAGGGGTATGGCTACACCTTC.

The chain joins TRBV7-9 to TRBJ1-2, with D possibly being TRBD1 (5 bases). CDR3 length: 16 residues. Between the trimmed V and J ends, which lost 5 bases and 2 bases, there was a span of 18 bases. CDR1 is SEHNR, CDR2 FQNEAQ, per germline (reference sequence). The CDR3 nucleotides read TGTGCCAGCAGCGCTCCCCTCGGGGAGGGGAACTATGGCTACACCTTC. It codes for CASSAPLGEGNYGYTF.

CDR3 coding DNA: TGTGCCAGCAGTGAATCGCGGGATACGGGGGAGCAGTACTTC. This sequence encodes CASSESRDTGEQYF. The gene calls are TRBV6-1 and TRBJ2-7; TRBD2 is a possible D gene (6 bases). Trimming took off 2 bases at V and 7 bases at J, with 15 bases between the two ends. This CDR3 is 14 amino acids long. Germline loops: CDR1 MNHNS, CDR2 SASEGT.

V and J are TRBV20-1 and TRBJ2-5; D remains ambiguous. This CDR3 region has 11 residues. Trimming took 0 bases from V and 7 from J, leaving 6 bases between them. From germline, CDR1 is DFQATT and CDR2 SNEGSKA (reference sequence). CDR3 loop: CSARDLRTQYF. The CDR3 nucleotides read TGCAGTGCTAGAGATCTTCGGACCCAGTACTTC.

About this clonotype itself: An end of the junction differs from the germline gene, which may be a read error. The chain employs TRBV24-1 and TRBJ2-7; D remains unclear. Germline CDR1 reads KGHDR; CDR2 reads SFDVKD. CDR3 length: 13 residues. This CDR3 reads CATSNFSASEQYF. The CDR3 DNA follows: TGTGCCACCAGTAATTTTTCGGCCTCCGAGCAGTACTTC.

The J gene is TRBJ2-3, the V gene TRBV6-2 or TRBV6-3, with unresolved D. This CDR3 has 14 amino acids. The germline CDR1 and CDR2 sequences are MNHEY and SVGEGT. Deletions cut 5 bases from V and 3 bases from J, with 12 bases between. CDR3 loop: CASSTSIETDTQYF. CDR3 nucleotides: TGTGCCAGCAGTACGAGCATAGAGACAGATACGCAGTATTTT.

The chain uses TRBV27 and TRBJ2-7; 13 nucleotides align to TRBD2. This CDR3 is built from 19 residues. Germline trimming cut 5 bases from V and 4 bases from J; bases unmatched to any gene: 17. Germline V gives CDR1 MNHEY, CDR2 SMNVEV (reference sequence). For the CDR3, the DNA is TGTGCCAGCAGTCCTGAGATGACTAGCGGGAGGTGGGTTGAATACGAGCAGTACTTC. This gives the protein CASSPEMTSGRWVEYEQYF.

The V call is TRBV7-9, the J call TRBJ2-2; the match to TRBD1 covers 8 bases. V lost 5 bases and J lost 5; bases outside the gene matches: 7. This CDR3 contains 15 residues. Germline loops: CDR1 SEHNR, CDR2 FQNEAQ (reference sequence). The CDR3 DNA reads as TGTGCCAGCAGCCACCGGGACAGGAGGACCGGGGAGCTGTTTTTT. The encoded protein is CASSHRDRRTGELFF.

The V call is TRBV2, the J call TRBJ2-5; 7 nucleotides agree with TRBD2. Germline-derived CDR1 and CDR2 are SNHLY and FYNNEI. The CDR3 has 12 residues. Losses at the gene ends were 4 bases for V and 9 bases for J; bases not matched to a gene: 5. The DNA of the CDR3 is TGTGCCAGCAGTGTACTTGGGGGGGCCCAGTACTTC. The encoded protein is CASSVLGGAQYF.

A few counts support this clonotype. The V gene is TRBV7-2, the J gene TRBJ2-7; possibly TRBD2 for D (5 bases). The CDR3 is made up of 16 amino acids. Germline V CDR1 and CDR2: SGHTA, FQGNSA. The V end was cut by 6 bases, the J end by 2 bases, with 20 bases between. The DNA of the CDR3 is TGTGCCAGCAGTCAATACCCGAGCGGACGCACCTACGAGCAGTACTTC. Amino acid sequence: CASSQYPSGRTYEQYF.

This clonotype was picked up many times. The chain joins TRBV9 to TRBJ2-5, with TRBD2 matching 11 bases. CDR3 length: 18 amino acids. V lost 6 bases and J lost 0; bases outside the gene matches: 13. The germline CDR1 and CDR2 sequences are SGDLS and YYNGEE. CDR3 DNA: TGTGCCAGCACCCAGGGGCTAGCGGGGGGATCGTACCAAGAGACCCAGTACTTC. Its translation is CASTQGLAGGSYQETQYF. Using reference TRBV9 and TRBJ2-5 for the parts outside the CDR3, the full variable domain is DSGVTQTPKHLITATGQRVTLRCSPRSGDLSVYWYQQSLDQGLQFLIQYYNGEERAKGNILERFSAQQFPDLHSELNLSSLELGDSALYFCASTQGLAGGSYQETQYFGPGTRLLVL.

This clonotype was observed a few times. The chain couples TRBV20-1 to TRBJ2-7; D call uncertain. V gave up 8 bases and J gave up 5 bases, with 16 bases separating them. The CDR3 runs to 12 residues. CDR1 and CDR2 from the germline V gene are DFQATT and SNEGSKA (reference sequence). In DNA, the CDR3 is TGCAGTACATTTACGTTAGGCCACGAGCAGTACTTC. It translates to CSTFTLGHEQYF.

This clonotype showed up just a few times. The junction does not match germline at one end; this may be a read error. This chain connects TRBV7-7 to TRBJ2-5, with 9 bases identical to TRBD1. The CDR3 loop spans 16 amino acids. Germline assignment: CDR1 SSHAT and CDR2 FNYEAQ (reference sequence). CDR3 residues: CASSLLQGQGAETQYF. The CDR3 nucleotides are TGTGCTAGCAGCTTATTGCAGGGACAGGGAGCAGAGACCCAGTACTTC.

There are a few counts of this clonotype. The chain has TRBV4-2 and TRBJ2-1, with 11 bases aligning to TRBD2. There are 16 residues in the CDR3. The V gene end was trimmed by 5 bases and the J gene end by 3 bases; junction bases not matched to a gene: 6. Germline V gives CDR1 LGHNA, CDR2 YNFKEQ. The CDR3 DNA sequence: TGTGCCAGCAGCGAAGGGACTAGCGGTATCTACAATGAGCAGTTCTTC. It yields the protein CASSEGTSGIYNEQFF.

The V and J genes are TRBV5-1 and TRBJ2-5; 8 positions agree with TRBD2. Trimming took 3 bases from V and 5 from J; bases not matched to a gene: 9. Germline V gene data show CDR1 as SGHRS and CDR2 as YFSETQ. The CDR3 length is 15 residues. Here the CDR3 reads CASSSAGARVETQYF. DNA of the CDR3: TGCGCCAGCAGCTCAGCGGGGGCCCGGGTTGAGACCCAGTACTTC.

CDR3 sequence: CSARDGGAGETQYF. CDR3 bases: TGCAGTGCTAGGGACGGCGGGGCGGGTGAGACCCAGTACTTC. V usage is TRBV20-1 and J usage is TRBJ2-7, with D possibly TRBD2 on 6 matching bases. Gene TRBJ2-5 matches the end of the DNA better, so the J call may be wrong. CDR3 length: 14 residues. Looked up from germline, CDR1 is DFQATT and CDR2 is SNEGSKA (reference sequence).

V and J are TRBV21-1 and TRBJ1-1; the DNA was not used to check the table's D call, TRBD1. TRBV21-1 is a listed pseudogene. This CDR3 has 17 amino acids. The CDR3 sequence is CASSKHRVQGGRTEAFF. For the CDR3, the DNA is TGTGCCAGCAGCAAACACCGTGTTCAGGGGGGAAGGACTGAAGCTTTCTTT.